This is a list of T cell receptor beta chains from one sample in a study of cytomegalovirus exposure and HLA in healthy donors. TCRdb's table, derived via immunoSEQ multiplex PCR, lists solely in-frame clones and lacks some. The sample includes roughly 150,000 clones, under 85% of them seen just once. The sample consisted of PBMCs. Receptor source: a middle-aged man in good health and CMV-seropositive. CDR3s include the opening cysteine and the closing phenylalanine or tryptophan. Size tells how often a clone was seen (once, few, many) or the class of an expanded clone, and some rows leave it out.

>NA|TRBV6-1|TRBJ1-6
CASSEAWRNSPLHF
>NA|TRBV10-1|TRBJ2-7
CASSSGVAGSYEQYF
>few|TRBV5-1|TRBJ1-2
CASSPQDYGYTF
>once|TRBV18|TRBJ1-3
CASSPYRGSDTIYF
>NA|TRBV6-5|TRBJ1-6
CASSSGQRRSPLHF
>few|TRBV27|TRBJ2-1
CASSLYLSSSSYNEQFF
>NA|TRBV5-1|TRBJ1-2
CASRVSWAGGYTF
>once|TRBV6-5|TRBJ2-5
CASSGTVKETQYF
>NA|TRBV19|TRBJ2-2
CASSMGQGANTGELFF
>once|TRBV19|TRBJ2-7
CASSSSGTSGRPPYEQYF
>NA|TRBV10-3|TRBJ2-3
CAISEGGGSTDTQYF
>NA|TRBV28|TRBJ1-1
CASSPLGTGIMNTEAFF
>NA|TRBV7-8|TRBJ2-2
CASSRGGALNTGELFF